This T cell receptor beta chain was captured in a study of T cells in Graves' hyperthyroidism and ophthalmopathy. Background on the study: Peripheral blood was taken when the disease was first diagnosed, before any treatment began.

Study results and limitations: Most expanded thyroid clonotypes above 0.001 recurred in blood.

RNA transcripts provided the source from which TCR beta CDR3 regions were amplified. HTBI primers were used for first-round RT-PCR of the TCR CDR3. TCRdb called the multiplex PCR reads again in MiXCR, with one record for every CDR3 protein. The profile shows approximately 430,000 distinct CDR3 sequences, around a sixth of them singletons. Graves' hyperthyroidism showing no ophthalmopathy progression within 18 months was considered stable. In making diagnoses, clinical symptoms, serum thyroxine and TRAb, thyroid ultrasound and orbital computed tomography were all used. Many counts were recorded for this clonotype. What it binds is not known. Sequenced sample: blood. This receptor was taken from a woman aged 18-29 years with Graves' hyperthyroidism.

The CDR3 loop reads CASSLAWDRVYNEQFF. In DNA form, the CDR3 reads TGCGCCAGCAGCTTGGCCTGGGACAGGGTTTACAATGAGCAGTTCTTC. The rearrangement joins TRBV5-1 to TRBJ2-1, with TRBD1 matching over 9 bases. The CDR3 runs 16 residues. V gave up 0 bases and J gave up 4 bases; unmatched junction bases: 5. In germline, CDR1 is SGHRS, CDR2 YFSETQ.